This T cell receptor beta chain was sequenced for a study of blood T cell repertoires in COVID-19. Study details: The origin of the acute and convalescent COVID-19 samples was the United States, Italy and Spain. T cells, B-cell-depleted T cells, or PBMCs provided the cDNA or gDNA that served as material.

As processed by the authors: How many nucleated cells were present was estimated from reference gene primer amplification. The repertoire was sequenced with immunoSEQ multiplex PCR; TCRdb's copy has only in-frame clones and lacks some. The DNA gave D and trimming, while V, J and clone size come from that table. The sample includes nearly 70,000 clones, around 84% seen only once; the top ten take around 10%. CDR1 and CDR2 (germline): MGHRA, YSYEKL. V dropped 0 bases and J dropped 2 bases, with 8 bases sitting between them. There are 15 residues in the CDR3. The sample comprised peripheral blood. The chain combines TRBV4-1 with TRBJ1-3, with a possible D match to TRBD1 (5 bases). This sequence originates from a woman over 75 with acute or convalescent COVID-19. CDR3 sequence (DNA): TGCGCCAGCAGCCAAGAGGGGGGACCTGGAAACACCATATATTTT. It codes for CASSQEGGPGNTIYF.